The clone carrying this TCR beta chain has only a few counts. Antigen unknown. This sample was taken from a study of CD8 T cells in ankylosing spondylitis. Study findings and constraints: In ankylosing spondylitis blood, a motif of about 8 highly homologous TCR beta variants appeared characteristic. From matched ankylosing spondylitis synovial fluid, disease-linked clones were reportedly recovered at significantly enriched levels. Disease-linked clones were CD8+ and relatively rare in peripheral blood.

V was clipped by 2 bases and J by 0 bases; unmatched bases: 6. CDR1 is SQVTM and CDR2 is ANQGSEA in the germline V gene. The CDR3 loop spans 16 amino acids. Construction of TCR beta libraries was performed using quantitative 5'-RACE with molecular barcodes. In TCRdb, the 5' RACE reads were re-called with MiXCR into one record per CDR3 protein. This table holds fewer than 750,000 distinct CDR3 sequences, 15% to 20% found once. The sequence derives from a male donor with ankylosing spondylitis. This chain uses TRBV29-1 with TRBJ2-3, with 9 bases matching TRBD2. Sequencing was performed on blood, either unsorted or a sorted T cell fraction (not recorded which). CDR3 bases: TGCAGCGTTGAATCTTTTAGCGGGAGAAGCACAGATACGCAGTATTTT. As protein: CSVESFSGRSTDTQYF.